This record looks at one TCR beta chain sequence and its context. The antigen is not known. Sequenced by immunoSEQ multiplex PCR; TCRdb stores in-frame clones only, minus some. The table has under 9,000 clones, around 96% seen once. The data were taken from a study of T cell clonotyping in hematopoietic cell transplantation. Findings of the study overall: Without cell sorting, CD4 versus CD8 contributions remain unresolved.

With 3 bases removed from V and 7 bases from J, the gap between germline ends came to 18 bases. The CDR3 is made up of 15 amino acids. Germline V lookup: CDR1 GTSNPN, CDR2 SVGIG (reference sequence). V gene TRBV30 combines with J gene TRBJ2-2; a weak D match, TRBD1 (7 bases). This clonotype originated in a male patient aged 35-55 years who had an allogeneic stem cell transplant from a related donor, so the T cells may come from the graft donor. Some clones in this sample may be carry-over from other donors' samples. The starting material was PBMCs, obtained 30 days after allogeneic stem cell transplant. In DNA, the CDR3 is TGTGCCTGGAGGGCCGGGACAGCCGGGGGCGGGGAGCTGTTTTTT. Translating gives CAWRAGTAGGGELFF.